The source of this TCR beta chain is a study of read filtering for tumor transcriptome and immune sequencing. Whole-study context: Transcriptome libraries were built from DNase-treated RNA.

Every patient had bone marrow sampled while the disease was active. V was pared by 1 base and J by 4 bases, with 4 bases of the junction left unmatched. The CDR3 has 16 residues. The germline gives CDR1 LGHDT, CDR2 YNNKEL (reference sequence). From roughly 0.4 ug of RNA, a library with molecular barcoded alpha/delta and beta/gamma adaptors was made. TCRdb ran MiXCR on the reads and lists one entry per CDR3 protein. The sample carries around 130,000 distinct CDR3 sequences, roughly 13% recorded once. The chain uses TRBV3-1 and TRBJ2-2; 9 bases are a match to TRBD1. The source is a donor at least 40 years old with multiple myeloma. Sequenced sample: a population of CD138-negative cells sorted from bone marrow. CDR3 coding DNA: TGTGCCAGCAGCCAAGGGGGACAGGGCCGCACCGGGGAGCTGTTTTTT. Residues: CASSQGGQGRTGELFF.